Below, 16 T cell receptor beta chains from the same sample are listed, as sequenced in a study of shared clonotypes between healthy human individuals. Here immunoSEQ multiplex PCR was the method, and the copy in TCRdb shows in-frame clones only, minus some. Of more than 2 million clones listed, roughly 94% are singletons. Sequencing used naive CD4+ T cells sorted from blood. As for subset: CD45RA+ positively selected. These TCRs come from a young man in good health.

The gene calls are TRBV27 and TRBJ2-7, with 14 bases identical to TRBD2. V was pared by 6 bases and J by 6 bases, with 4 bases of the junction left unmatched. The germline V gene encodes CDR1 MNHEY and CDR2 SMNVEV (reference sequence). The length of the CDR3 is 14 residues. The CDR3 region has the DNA TGTGCCAGCAGCCCTGGGACTAGCGGGAGCGAGCAGTACTTC. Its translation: CASSPGTSGSEQYF.

The CDR3, as DNA: TGTGCCAGCAGCTCGGGACTAGCGGGAGGGCAGAGGGAGCAGTACTTC. As protein: CASSSGLAGGQREQYF. The chain employs TRBV7-2 and TRBJ2-5; 16 nucleotides line up with TRBD2. Germline CDR1 and CDR2: SGHTA and FQGNSA. The length of the CDR3 is 16 residues. With 4 bases clipped from V and 11 bases from J, the junction kept 10 bases outside the gene matches.

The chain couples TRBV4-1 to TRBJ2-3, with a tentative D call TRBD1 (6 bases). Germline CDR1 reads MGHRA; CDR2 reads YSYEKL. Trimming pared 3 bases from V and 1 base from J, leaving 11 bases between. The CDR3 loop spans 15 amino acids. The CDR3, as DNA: TGCGCCAGCAGCCATGTCGGACAGCGCACAGATACGCAGTATTTT. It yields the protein CASSHVGQRTDTQYF.

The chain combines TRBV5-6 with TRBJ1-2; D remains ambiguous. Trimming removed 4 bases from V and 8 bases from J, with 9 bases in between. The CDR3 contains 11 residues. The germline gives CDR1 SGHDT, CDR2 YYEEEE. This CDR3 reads CASSNMGGYTF. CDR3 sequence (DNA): TGTGCCAGCAGCAACATGGGGGGCTACACCTTC.

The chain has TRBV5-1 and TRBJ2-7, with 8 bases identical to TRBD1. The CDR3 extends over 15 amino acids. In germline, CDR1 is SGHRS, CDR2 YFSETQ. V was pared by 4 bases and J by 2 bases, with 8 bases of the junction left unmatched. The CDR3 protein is CASSPGQENPYEQYF. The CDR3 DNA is TGCGCCAGCAGCCCGGGACAGGAGAATCCCTACGAGCAGTACTTC.

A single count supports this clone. CDR3 amino acids: CASSYSSGSDEQFF. The CDR3 bases are TGTGCCAGCAGTTACTCTAGCGGGAGTGATGAGCAGTTCTTC. The chain links TRBV6-5 to TRBJ2-1; 9 bases agree with TRBD2. The CDR3 has 14 amino acids. Trimming cost V 0 bases and J 8 bases; bases outside gene matches: 2. Germline V gene sequence: CDR1 MNHEY, CDR2 SVGAGI.

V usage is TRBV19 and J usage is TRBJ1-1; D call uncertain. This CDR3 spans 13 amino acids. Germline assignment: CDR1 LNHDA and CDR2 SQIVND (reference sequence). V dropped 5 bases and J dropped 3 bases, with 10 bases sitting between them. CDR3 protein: CASSVHRDTEAFF. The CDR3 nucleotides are TGTGCCAGTAGTGTCCATAGGGACACTGAAGCTTTCTTT.

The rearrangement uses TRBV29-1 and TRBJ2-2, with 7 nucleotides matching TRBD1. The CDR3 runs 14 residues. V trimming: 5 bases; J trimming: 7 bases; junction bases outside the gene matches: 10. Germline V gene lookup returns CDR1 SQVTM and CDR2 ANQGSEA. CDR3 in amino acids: CSVTPQGRDGELFF. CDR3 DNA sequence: TGCAGCGTTACCCCACAGGGGCGCGACGGGGAGCTGTTTTTT.

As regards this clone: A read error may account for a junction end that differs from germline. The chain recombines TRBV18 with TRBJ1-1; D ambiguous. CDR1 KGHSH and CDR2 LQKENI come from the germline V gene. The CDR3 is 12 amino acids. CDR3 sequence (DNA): TGTGCCAGCACACCTCGGAACACTGAAGCTTTCTTT. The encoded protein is CASTPRNTEAFF.

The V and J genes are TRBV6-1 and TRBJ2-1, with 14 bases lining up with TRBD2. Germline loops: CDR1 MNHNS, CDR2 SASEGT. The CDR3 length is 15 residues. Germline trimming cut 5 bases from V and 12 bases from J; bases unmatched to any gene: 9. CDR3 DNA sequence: TGTGCCAGCAGTCCACCCGGGACTAGCGGGAGCCCGCAGTTCTTC. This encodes CASSPPGTSGSPQFF.

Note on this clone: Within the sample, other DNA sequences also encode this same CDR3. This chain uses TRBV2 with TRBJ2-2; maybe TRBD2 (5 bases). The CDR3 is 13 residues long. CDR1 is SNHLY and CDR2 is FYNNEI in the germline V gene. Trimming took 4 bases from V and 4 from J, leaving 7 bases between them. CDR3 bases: TGTGCCAGCAGTGGAGAGGGCACCGGGGAGCTGTTTTTT. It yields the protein CASSGEGTGELFF.

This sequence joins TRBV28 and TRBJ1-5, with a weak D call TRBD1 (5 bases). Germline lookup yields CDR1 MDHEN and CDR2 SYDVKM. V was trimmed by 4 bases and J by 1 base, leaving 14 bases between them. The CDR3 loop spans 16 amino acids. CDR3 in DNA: TGTGCCAGCAGTTCCCCCCAGGGTAGGAGCAATCAGCCCCAGCATTTT. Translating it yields CASSSPQGRSNQPQHF. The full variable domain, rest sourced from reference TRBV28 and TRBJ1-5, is DVKVTQSSRYLVKRTGEKVFLECVQDMDHENMFWYRQDPGLGLRLIYFSYDVKMKEKGDIPEGYSVSREKKERFSLILESASTNQTSMYLCASSSPQGRSNQPQHFGDGTRLSIL.

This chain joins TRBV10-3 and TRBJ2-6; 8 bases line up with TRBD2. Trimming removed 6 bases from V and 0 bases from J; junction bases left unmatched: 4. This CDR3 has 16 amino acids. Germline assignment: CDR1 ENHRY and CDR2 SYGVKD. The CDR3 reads CAIRREVGSGANVLTF. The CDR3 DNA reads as TGTGCCATCAGGCGGGAGGTGGGCTCTGGGGCCAACGTCCTGACTTTC.

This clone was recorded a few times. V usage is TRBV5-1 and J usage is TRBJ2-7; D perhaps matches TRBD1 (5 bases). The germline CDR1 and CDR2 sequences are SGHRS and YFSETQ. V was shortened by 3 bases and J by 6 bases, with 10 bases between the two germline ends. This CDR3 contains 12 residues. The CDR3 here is CASSSQGREQYF. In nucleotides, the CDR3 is TGCGCCAGCAGCTCCCAGGGCCGCGAGCAGTACTTC. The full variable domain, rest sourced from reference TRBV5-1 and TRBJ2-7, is KAGVTQTPRYLIKTRGQQVTLSCSPISGHRSVSWYQQTPGQGLQFLFEYFSETQRNKGNFPGRFSGRQFSNSRSEMNVSTLELGDSALYLCASSSQGREQYFGPGTRLTVT.

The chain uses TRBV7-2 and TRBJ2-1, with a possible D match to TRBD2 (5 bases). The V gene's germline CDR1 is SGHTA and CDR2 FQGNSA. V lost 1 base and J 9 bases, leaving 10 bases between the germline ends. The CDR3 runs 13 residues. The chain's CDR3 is CASSLGKAGEQFF. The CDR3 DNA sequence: TGTGCCAGCAGCTTAGGTAAGGCGGGTGAGCAGTTCTTC.

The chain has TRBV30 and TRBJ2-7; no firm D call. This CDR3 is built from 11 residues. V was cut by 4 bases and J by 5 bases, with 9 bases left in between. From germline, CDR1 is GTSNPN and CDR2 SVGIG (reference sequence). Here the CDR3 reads CAWTSLNEQYF. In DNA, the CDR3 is TGTGCCTGGACCTCATTAAACGAGCAGTACTTC.